This TCR beta chain emerged from a study of identifying expanded T cells in peripheral blood. Clones were sequenced by immunoSEQ multiplex PCR, and TCRdb holds only the in-frame ones, with some missing. Here the sample spans 100,000 or so clones, approximately 90% being singletons. The CDR3 extends over 16 amino acids. Looked up from germline, CDR1 is LGHNA and CDR2 is YNFKEQ. V lost 0 bases to trimming and J lost 5 bases, with 16 bases between them. Healthy donors had no documented immune events, such as infections, while sampled. The chain links TRBV4-2 to TRBJ2-5; D possibly matches TRBD1 or TRBD2 (6 bases each). The sequence derives from a person aged 18 to 75 in good health. Sequenced sample: blood. CDR3 sequence: CASSQDRWGAGETQYF. The DNA for the CDR3 is TGTGCCAGCAGCCAAGATCGTTGGGGGGCAGGGGAGACCCAGTACTTC.